The 29 T cell receptor beta chains below were found in one sample sequenced in a study of T cells in Graves' hyperthyroidism and ophthalmopathy. Using RNA transcripts as the source, TCR beta CDR3 regions were amplified. RT-PCR in the first round (using the HTBI primer set) targeted the TCR CDR3. MiXCR, applied by TCRdb to the multiplex PCR reads, yields one record per CDR3 protein. The data contain approximately 620,000 distinct CDR3 sequences, approximately 16% of them singletons. The sequenced sample consisted of blood. The receptors were sampled from a woman in her 40s with Graves' ophthalmopathy.

The genes are TRBV6-1 and TRBJ1-2; 7 positions match TRBD1. Unmatched junction bases numbered 5, after V lost 10 bases and J lost 3 bases. Germline values: CDR1 MNHNS, CDR2 SASEGT. The CDR3 spans 12 residues. The CDR3 sequence: CATRQGDYGYTF. In DNA form, the CDR3 reads TGTGCCACCAGACAGGGCGACTATGGCTACACCTTC.

This clonotype was observed many times. The rearrangement joins TRBV12-3 or TRBV12-4 to TRBJ1-1; D ambiguous. The V end lost 7 bases, the J end lost 7 bases, and 19 bases lay between the germline ends. This CDR3 comprises 14 residues. The CDR3 sequence: CASNAAATTHEAFF. CDR3 bases: TGTGCCAGCAACGCGGCAGCGACAACTCATGAAGCTTTCTTT.

The V gene is TRBV5-1, the J gene TRBJ1-6; 8 nucleotides line up with TRBD1. Germline V gene data show CDR1 as SGHRS and CDR2 as YFSETQ. CDR3 length: 15 residues. Trimming took 4 bases from V and 8 from J; bases not matched to a gene: 8. The CDR3 DNA is TGCGCCAGCAGCCCAAGGACAGGGCTATATTCACCCCTCCACTTT. As protein: CASSPRTGLYSPLHF.

The chain combines TRBV12-3 or TRBV12-4 with TRBJ2-2; no reliable D call. This CDR3 region has 15 residues. V was shortened by 2 bases and J by 0 bases, with 7 bases between the two germline ends. The CDR3 DNA is TGTGCCAGCAGTTTATTCCATACGAACACCGGGGAGCTGTTTTTT. It encodes CASSLFHTNTGELFF.

This clonotype was observed many times. The rearrangement uses TRBV30 and TRBJ1-1; a possible D gene is TRBD1 (5 bases). Germline assignment: CDR1 GTSNPN and CDR2 SVGIG (reference sequence). The V end lost 4 bases, the J end lost 4 bases, and 16 bases lay between the germline ends. This CDR3 is built from 14 residues. The CDR3 DNA sequence: TGTGCCTGGATCTCCAGGGCGGCCAGCACTGAAGCTTTCTTT. The encoded protein is CAWISRAASTEAFF.

As regards this clonotype: This sequence may be a read error, since a much larger clone differs from it by one base. The chain links TRBV12-3 or TRBV12-4 to TRBJ2-3; no clear D gene. V lost 7 bases and J 9 bases, leaving 20 bases between the germline ends. The CDR3 has 14 residues. The CDR3: CASTLIGMWETQYF. CDR3 sequence (DNA): TGTGCCAGCACTCTGATAGGGATGTGGGAAACGCAGTATTTT.

This clonotype was counted at least ten times. This chain joins TRBV20-1 and TRBJ2-7; 15 bases match TRBD2. This CDR3 is built from 17 residues. Unmatched junction bases numbered 13, after V lost 6 bases and J lost 4 bases. Germline CDR1 DFQATT, CDR2 SNEGSKA (reference sequence). The CDR3 is CSAIEGTSGGRGYEQYF. Here the CDR3 DNA reads TGCAGTGCGATTGAGGGGACTAGCGGGGGGAGAGGGTACGAGCAGTACTTC.

The chain recombines TRBV6-1 with TRBJ2-1, with TRBD1 identical over 7 bases. CDR1 and CDR2 (germline): MNHNS, SASEGT. V lost 8 bases to trimming and J lost 8 bases; unmatched junction nucleotides: 9. The length of the CDR3 is 13 residues. CDR3 bases: TGTGCCAGCTCCCCGGACAGGATCTATGAGCAGTTCTTC. Protein sequence: CASSPDRIYEQFF.

This clonotype was recorded at least ten times. The J gene is TRBJ2-3, the V gene TRBV5-1, with a tentative D call TRBD1 (6 bases). CDR1 and CDR2 from the germline V gene are SGHRS and YFSETQ. The CDR3 is 14 residues long. The ends were cut back, 2 bases at V and 6 bases at J, with 13 bases in the middle. The CDR3 sequence: CASSFLTGSDTQYF. CDR3 nucleotides: TGCGCCAGCAGCTTTCTGACAGGTTCGGATACGCAGTATTTT.

This clonotype was counted ten times or more. The CDR3 sequence is CASRTDQTSTDTQYF. CDR3 in DNA: TGTGCCAGCAGGACGGATCAGACTAGCACAGATACGCAGTATTTT. V is TRBV28 and J is TRBJ2-3, with D hard to call. Germline values: CDR1 MDHEN, CDR2 SYDVKM. V dropped 6 bases and J dropped 0 bases, with 13 bases sitting between them. The CDR3 loop spans 15 amino acids.

This clonotype was observed many times. The chain recombines TRBV28 with TRBJ2-7, with D hard to call. The V gene's germline CDR1 is MDHEN and CDR2 SYDVKM. The V end lost 4 bases, the J end lost 7 bases, and 11 bases lay between the germline ends. The CDR3 runs to 12 residues. CDR3 loop: CASSSNLREQYF. CDR3 in DNA: TGTGCCAGCAGTTCAAACCTTCGGGAGCAGTACTTC.

The sample holds many counts of this clonotype. The chain has TRBV12-3 or TRBV12-4 and TRBJ2-7; no reliable D call. Trimming removed 5 bases at V and 2 bases at J, with 10 bases between. The length of the CDR3 is 13 residues. This CDR3 is CASSLSSAYEQYF. CDR3 sequence (DNA): TGTGCCAGCAGTCTTAGCTCGGCCTACGAGCAGTACTTC.

The table lists this clonotype with many counts. This sequence joins TRBV2 and TRBJ1-1; 8 bases match TRBD1. This CDR3 contains 13 residues. Unmatched junction bases numbered 8, after V lost 6 bases and J lost 8 bases. CDR1 is SNHLY and CDR2 is FYNNEI in the germline V gene. The chain's CDR3 is CASRATGVGEAFF. The CDR3 DNA follows: TGTGCCAGCAGAGCGACAGGGGTCGGCGAAGCTTTCTTT.

This clonotype was found many times. The chain has TRBV27 and TRBJ1-2, with D tentatively TRBD1 (5 bases). V was clipped by 6 bases and J by 7 bases, with 15 bases between them. Germline assignment: CDR1 MNHEY and CDR2 SMNVEV (reference sequence). The CDR3 is 13 residues long. The chain's CDR3 is CASSSRGDFGYTF. The CDR3, as DNA: TGTGCCAGCAGCTCTCGGGGCGATTTTGGCTACACCTTC.

This clonotype showed up just a few times. The V gene is TRBV28, the J gene TRBJ2-4; D is tentatively TRBD1 or TRBD2 (5 bases each). V lost 1 base, J lost 0 bases, and 10 bases lay in between. Per the germline V gene, CDR1 is MDHEN and CDR2 is SYDVKM. The CDR3 totals 16 residues. CDR3 sequence (DNA): TGTGCCAGCAGTTTATACGAGGGGCTAGCCAAAAACATTCAGTACTTC. This gives the protein CASSLYEGLAKNIQYF.

This clonotype was recorded at least ten times. The chain uses TRBV20-1 and TRBJ2-7; TRBD1 matches at 7 bases. V shed 7 bases and J 5 bases; nucleotides not matched to a gene: 8. The germline V gene has CDR1 DFQATT and CDR2 SNEGSKA (reference sequence). This CDR3 spans 12 amino acids. Here the CDR3 reads CSGKGGFDEQYF. DNA of the CDR3: TGCAGTGGAAAAGGGGGCTTCGACGAGCAGTACTTC.

There are many counts of this clonotype. This rearrangement joins TRBV5-1 to TRBJ2-2; TRBD2 matches at 7 bases. With V trimmed by 4 bases and J by 3 bases, 6 bases remained unmatched. Germline lookup yields CDR1 SGHRS and CDR2 YFSETQ. The CDR3 runs to 15 residues. Here the CDR3 reads CASSPSGGDTGELFF. The CDR3 bases are TGCGCCAGCAGCCCTAGCGGCGGGGACACCGGGGAGCTGTTTTTT. Supplemented by reference TRBV5-1 and TRBJ2-2, the full variable domain reads KAGVTQTPRYLIKTRGQQVTLSCSPISGHRSVSWYQQTPGQGLQFLFEYFSETQRNKGNFPGRFSGRQFSNSRSEMNVSTLELGDSALYLCASSPSGGDTGELFFGEGSRLTVL.

CDR3 protein: CASSLEGGLAKETQYF. The CDR3 nucleotides are TGTGCCAGCAGCTTGGAGGGGGGGCTGGCTAAAGAGACCCAGTACTTC. This sequence joins TRBV11-1 and TRBJ2-5; D is possibly TRBD2 (7 bases). Trimming took off 3 bases at V and 3 bases at J, with 17 bases between the two ends. This CDR3 region has 16 residues. Germline lookup yields CDR1 SGHAT and CDR2 FQDESV (reference sequence).

This clonotype was detected ten times or more. The J gene is TRBJ1-5, the V gene TRBV5-1; 7 bases agree with TRBD1. CDR1 is SGHRS, CDR2 YFSETQ, per germline. With V trimmed by 4 bases and J by 6 bases, 4 bases remained unmatched. This CDR3 has 13 amino acids. The chain's CDR3 is CASSPTGVQPQHF. In DNA form, the CDR3 reads TGCGCCAGCAGCCCTACAGGGGTTCAGCCCCAGCATTTT.

This clonotype was recorded at least ten times. The chain is built from TRBV2 and TRBJ1-4; D is perhaps TRBD1 (6 bases). The germline CDR1 and CDR2 sequences are SNHLY and FYNNEI. CDR3 length equals 16 residues. The V end lost 6 bases, the J end lost 3 bases, and 17 bases lay between the germline ends. This CDR3 reads CASRGLGQSSNEKLFF. In DNA, the CDR3 is TGTGCCAGCAGAGGCCTTGGACAGAGCTCTAATGAAAAACTGTTTTTT.

This clonotype was observed a handful of times. V and J are TRBV6-1 and TRBJ1-5; D possibly corresponds to TRBD1 (6 bases). Looked up from germline, CDR1 is MNHNS and CDR2 is SASEGT. V lost 4 bases and J lost 2, with 21 bases in between. This CDR3 region has 18 residues. The CDR3 nucleotides read TGTGCCAGCAGTGGACGGGACACCTCCCTCAGGGGCAATCAGCCCCAGCATTTT. It specifies CASSGRDTSLRGNQPQHF.

V and J are TRBV19 and TRBJ1-5; no firm D call. CDR3 size: 12 residues. Germline CDR1 LNHDA, CDR2 SQIVND (reference sequence). V gave up 3 bases and J gave up 4 bases, with 4 bases separating them. The CDR3 is CASSMQNQPQHF. The CDR3 DNA reads TGTGCCAGTAGTATGCAGAATCAGCCCCAGCATTTT.

This chain joins TRBV29-1 and TRBJ1-2; D is undetermined. Per germline, CDR1 SQVTM and CDR2 ANQGSEA. Trimming pared 6 bases from V and 8 bases from J, leaving 28 bases between. The CDR3 extends over 16 amino acids. The CDR3 loop reads CSVELRSRPLLRGYTF. The CDR3 DNA follows: TGCAGCGTCGAGTTACGGAGCCGACCCCTTTTGCGGGGCTACACCTTC.

In this sample, this clonotype turned up many times. The CDR3, as DNA: TGCGCCAGCAGCTGGACAACTAACTATGGCTACACCTTC. Translated, it gives CASSWTTNYGYTF. The gene calls are TRBV5-1 and TRBJ1-2; D might be TRBD1 (5 bases). In germline, CDR1 is SGHRS, CDR2 YFSETQ. This CDR3 spans 13 amino acids. V was clipped by 3 bases and J by 0 bases, with 6 bases between them.

This clonotype was seen ten or more times. This sequence joins TRBV30 and TRBJ2-5; 9 nucleotides line up with TRBD1. This CDR3 region has 13 residues. Germline V gene data show CDR1 as GTSNPN and CDR2 as SVGIG (reference sequence). Trimming removed 3 bases from V and 8 bases from J; junction bases left unmatched: 7. CDR3 region: CAWRGQGSGTQYF. The CDR3 DNA is TGTGCCTGGAGGGGACAGGGATCTGGAACCCAGTACTTC.

As to this clonotype: A much larger clone is a single base away; this may be a read error. The limits of the CDR3 on the DNA are not certain, so only TCRdb's listed CDR3 is given. The chain has TRBV30 and TRBJ1-4; whether TRBD1, the table's D call, matches the DNA was not checked. Inclusive of both ends, the CDR3 amounts to 13 amino acids. CDR1 is GTSNPN, CDR2 SVGIG, per germline (reference sequence). Here the CDR3 reads CAWVGQGNEKLVF.

J is TRBJ1-6 and V is TRBV3-1; maybe TRBD1 (6 bases). This CDR3 contains 16 residues. Between the trimmed V and J ends, which lost 4 bases and 8 bases, there was a span of 18 bases. Germline V gene lookup returns CDR1 LGHDT and CDR2 YNNKEL (reference sequence). CDR3 residues: CASSPIGGVFDSPLHF. The DNA of the CDR3 is TGTGCCAGCAGCCCCATAGGGGGTGTCTTTGATTCACCCCTCCACTTT.

Comment on this clonotype: A read error may explain this, as a much larger clone is one base away. The V call is TRBV20-1, the J call TRBJ2-2, with D perhaps assigned TRBD1 or TRBD2 (5 bases each). Germline V CDR1 and CDR2: DFQATT, SNEGSKA (reference sequence). This CDR3 has 16 residues. V shed 3 bases and J shed 6 bases, with 20 bases lying between them. The CDR3 DNA sequence: TGCAGTGCTAGGGCAGCGGCAGGGTATAGAGCCGGGGAGCTGTTTTTT. The encoded protein is CSARAAAGYRAGELFF.

J is TRBJ1-5 and V is TRBV11-2, with D unresolved. Germline loops: CDR1 SGHAT, CDR2 FQNNGV. V was pared by 5 bases and J by 2 bases, with 13 bases between. The CDR3 has 15 residues. The CDR3 nucleotides read TGTGCCAGCAGCCGGACCGGGGATGGCAATCAGCCCCAGCATTTT. This gives the protein CASSRTGDGNQPQHF.